This TCR beta chain was sequenced during a study of blood T cell repertoires in COVID-19. About the study: Donors in the United States, Italy and Spain gave samples during acute or convalescent COVID-19. T cells, B-cell-depleted T cells, or PBMCs provided the cDNA or gDNA that served as material.

Germline assignment: CDR1 SGHTA and CDR2 FQGNSA. Trimming at V came to 2 bases and at J to 6 bases, leaving 3 bases not matched to a gene. This CDR3 is 15 amino acids long. This clone appeared once. In the study's own analysis: The assay estimated nucleated cells by amplifying reference gene primers. Clones were sequenced by immunoSEQ multiplex PCR, and TCRdb holds only the in-frame ones, with some missing. V and J calls and clone size come straight from that table; D and trimming were deduced from the DNA. This repertoire shows about 260,000 clones, around 87% found once; its top ten account for over 2%.

The source material was peripheral blood. The clonotype comes from a woman between 50 and 59 years old with acute or convalescent COVID-19. The chain links TRBV7-2 to TRBJ1-6; TRBD1 matches 8 bases. Written as DNA, the CDR3 is TGTGCCAGCAGCTTACAGGGGGCAGGTAATTCACCCCTCCACTTT. This encodes CASSLQGAGNSPLHF.